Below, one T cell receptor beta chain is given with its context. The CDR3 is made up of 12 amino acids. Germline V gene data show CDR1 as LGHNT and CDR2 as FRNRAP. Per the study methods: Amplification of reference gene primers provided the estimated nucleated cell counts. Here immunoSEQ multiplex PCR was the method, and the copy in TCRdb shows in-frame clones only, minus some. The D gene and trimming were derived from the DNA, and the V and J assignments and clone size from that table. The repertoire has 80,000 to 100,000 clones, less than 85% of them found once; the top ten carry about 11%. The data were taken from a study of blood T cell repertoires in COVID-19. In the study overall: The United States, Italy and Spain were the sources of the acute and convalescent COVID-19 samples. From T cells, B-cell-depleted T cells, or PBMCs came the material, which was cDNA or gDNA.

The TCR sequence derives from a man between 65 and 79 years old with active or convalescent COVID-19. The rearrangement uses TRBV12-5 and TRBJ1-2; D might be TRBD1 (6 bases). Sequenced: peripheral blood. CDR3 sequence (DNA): TGTGCCACTTCGAGGGGGGGAGGTGGCTACACCTTC. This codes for CATSRGGGGYTF.